This T cell receptor (beta chain) was recorded in a study of beta chain features in type 1 diabetes. Study-wide results and limits: Moderately but significantly shorter TCRB CDR3s were found in Type 1 diabetes patients in all four CD4+ subsets.

Expressed TCRB transcripts were sequenced, since all the RNA that had been isolated was reverse transcribed. Clones were sequenced by immunoSEQ multiplex PCR, and TCRdb holds only the in-frame ones, with some missing. The sample has about 47,000 clones, around 45% seen once. The germline gives CDR1 SNHLY, CDR2 FYNNEI. The CDR3 loop spans 13 amino acids. V lost 3 bases to trimming and J lost 6 bases, with 8 bases between them. As to this clone: The antigen is unknown.

The V and J genes are TRBV2 and TRBJ2-2; D uncertain. Sequencing was done on a sample of stem cell memory CD4+ T cells from blood. The receptor comes from a man aged 25 to 40 with type 1 diabetes. The CDR3 nucleotides read TGTGCCAGCAGTGACTCACTATCCGGGGAGCTGTTTTTT. It codes for CASSDSLSGELFF. The whole variable domain, remainder taken from reference TRBV2 and TRBJ2-2, is EPEVTQTPSHQVTQMGQEVILRCVPISNHLYFYWYRQILGQKVEFLVSFYNNEISEKSEIFDDQFSVERPDGSNFTLKIRSTKLEDSAMYFCASSDSLSGELFFGEGSRLTVL.